This entry features one T cell receptor beta chain sequence. This specimen includes other DNA sequences encoding the same CDR3. This sample stems from a study of blood T cell repertoires in COVID-19. Repertoires were generated with immunoSEQ multiplex PCR, while TCRdb's copy carries only in-frame clones and drops some. The sample gives 400,000 or so clones, approximately 91% of which show up once; roughly 2% is in the top ten. The cohort comprised adults aged 18 to 89 years residing in approximately 25 US areas. There are 15 residues in the CDR3. Germline loops: CDR1 SGHRS, CDR2 YFSETQ. The V gene lost 4 bases and the J gene lost 2 bases, with 13 bases spanning the gap.

Material for sequencing was PBMCs or T cells enriched from blood (not recorded which). The receptor was isolated from a woman aged 40 to 50 with acute COVID-19. The J gene is TRBJ1-3, the V gene TRBV5-1, with D possibly TRBD1 on 5 matching bases. CDR3 amino acids: CASSLSGGTGNTIYF. Here the CDR3 DNA reads TGCGCCAGCAGCCTCTCGGGGGGTACTGGAAACACCATATATTTT.